This TCR beta chain was captured by sequencing in a study of T-cell reconstitution after alpha-beta-depleted transplantation in children. The study, taken as a whole, reports: Newly produced T cells mostly provided counts and TCRbeta diversity after one year, as hyperexpanded clones declined. Surviving recipient T cells and thymic progenitors produced the high day-60 TCRbeta diversity seen in some patients. Reports say that about two months after transplant, the alpha-beta T cells came out of several hundred graft clones that had expanded.

The authors prepared the TCRbeta library with unique molecular identifiers. MiXCR, applied by TCRdb to the PCR reads, yields one record per CDR3 protein. The sample holds around 120,000 distinct CDR3 sequences, 20% to 25% seen once. CDR3 size: 13 residues. Germline V lookup: CDR1 MDHEN, CDR2 SYDVKM. V lost 8 bases to trimming and J lost 4 bases, with 14 bases between them. This clonotype has just a few counts. Its antigen is unknown. Sequencing used PBMCs, mostly from graft donor cells, obtained 180 days after TCRalphabeta/CD19-depleted stem cell transplant. The receptor's source is a male patient aged 2 to 10 who had a stem cell transplant for chronic granulomatous disease, so the T cells may come from the graft donor. The chain uses TRBV28 and TRBJ2-5; tentative D call: TRBD1 (5 bases). The CDR3 protein is CASENWGGETQYF. The CDR3 nucleotides are TGTGCCAGCGAAAATTGGGGCGGAGAGACCCAGTACTTC.